This T cell receptor beta chain was found in a study of T cell responses to AZD1222 COVID-19 vaccine. Study context: Some second doses came at about 4 weeks and others at about 12 weeks; these were pooled.

Study-wide findings and caveats: It was only a handful of AZD1222 recipients who were seropositive at baseline. Within unmutated variant regions lay the reported targets of nearly half of spike-specific TCRs. Spike-specific TCR repertoires showed rising breadth and depth after two AZD1222 doses.

Sequencing used immunoSEQ multiplex PCR; TCRdb keeps in-frame clones, though not all of them. This table holds 100,000 to 150,000 clones, around 94% found once. This CDR3 is built from 15 residues. The V gene's germline CDR1 is SGDLS and CDR2 YYNGEE. V lost 0 bases and J lost 0, with 9 bases in between. As to this clone: Its specificity is unknown.

V is TRBV9 and J is TRBJ2-5; a possible D gene is TRBD2 (5 bases). This TCR was recovered from an adult in good health. This sample comprised peripheral blood, obtained on day 0 of AZD1222 vaccination. CDR3 region: CASSVGVSDQETQYF. CDR3 nucleotides: TGTGCCAGCAGCGTAGGGGTTAGCGACCAAGAGACCCAGTACTTC.